This T cell receptor (beta chain) comes out of a study of vaccination and CD4 T cells after COVID-19 (dated 2022 in TCRdb). In the study overall: SARS-CoV-2 positivity had been established in the convalescent patients by nasal swab PCR, and mild disease was recorded in several of these patients and severe disease in one. The convalescent cohort comprised six males and four females, including two Hispanic individuals, seven Caucasians, two Asians and one multiracial person. Post-COVID blood samples from convalescent patients were collected a median of 101 days after diagnosis, with a range of roughly 35 to 161 days. The time from the second vaccine dose to post-vaccine blood sampling had a median of roughly 72 days and ranged from about 12 to 241 days. In over 8 COVID-19 convalescent patients and a few infection-naive healthy vaccine recipients, researchers compared the spike-specific CD4+ TCR repertoire from before mRNA vaccination with the repertoire from after. Each participant got two doses of either the Pfizer-BioNTech BNT162b2 vaccine (n=8) or the Moderna mRNA-1273 vaccine (n=2).

Positive SARS-CoV-2 PCR tests in the convalescent patients dated from March to December 2020, before Alpha, Beta and Delta variants emerged in the United States. PBMCs were separated from whole blood using Ficoll-Paque Plus gradient centrifugation and then either used fresh or cryopreserved at -140C. Broad study findings and their caveats: Although the median number of SARS-CoV-2-reactive clonotypes went up from 20 to 25 after infection to 30 to 45 after vaccination, the increase was not significant. Relatively few convalescent patients were included in the study, and early timepoints after natural infection were not analyzed. In convalescent patients, a median around 90% of post-vaccine SARS-CoV-2-reactive clones were detected only after vaccination, and vaccine-specific priming was suggested by this finding. In convalescent patients, nearly all vaccine-specific clones (304 of 307) were found to be mono-reactive for SARS-CoV-2 spike rather than cross-reactive with common cold coronaviruses.

The receptor library was made with PCR. The sequencer was an Illumina iSeq 100. In the source study's methods: Non-productive sequences were removed, and CDR3s that did not start with C, did not end with F or W, or were shorter than 7 amino acids were discarded. Levenshtein distances (stringdist) and unrooted phylogenetic trees (ape) in R version 3.6.1 were used to assess CDR3 homology. TCRdb cleaned the public reads at Q25 with fastp, built clones with MiXCR and kept in-frame beta chains. For every CDR3 protein sequence, its rows merge into one entry that carries the most common genes and DNA. The V and J calls, along with clone size, are taken from TCRdb and not from the paper's own processing. The sample contains about 18,000 distinct CDR3 sequences, roughly 62% of them found a single time. Roughly 1.1% of the sample is in the top ten clones. There are 16 amino acids in the CDR3, from cysteine to phenylalanine inclusive. The CDR3 DNA has 48 bases and is translated from base 1.

To note about this clonotype: No cognate antigen has been identified for it. It has no much larger one-base neighbor in the sample; base qualities were not kept.

The sequence is built from TRBV21-1 and TRBJ1-1; the D segment call TRBD1 is taken from the table without a DNA check. TRBV21-1 corresponds to a pseudogene. This sample comprised CD4+ T cells from blood, obtained after SARS-CoV-2 vaccination. This receptor was identified in a human donor who had recovered from COVID-19. The bases read TGTGCCAGCACCATACCCCTCGGACCGCTGAACACTGAAGCTTTCTTT. Translated, it gives CASTIPLGPLNTEAFF.